The present T cell receptor (beta chain) was sequenced within a study of blood T cell repertoires in COVID-19 (dated by TCRdb to the early 2020s). Looking at the study overall: Samples covering the acute and convalescent phases of COVID-19 were provided by collaborators in the United States, Italy and Spain. The samples were drawn from two sources: the first 160 participants of the ongoing ImmuneRACE study, and 1,000 to 1,500 subjects contributed by 6 global collaborators. The repertoires were released in a freely available public database intended as a resource for research on the immune response to SARS-CoV-2. Where available, HLA class I and class II types were taken from metadata supplied by the sample provider and were not determined by assay-based typing. Deeply sampled blood TCRbeta repertoires from subjects exposed to, actively infected with, or recovered from COVID-19 were included in the dataset. A de-identified subject ID, COVID-19 status, age in years and sex were almost always included in the sample metadata. The material from the prospective study consisted of cDNA or gDNA derived from T cells, B-cell-depleted T cells, or PBMCs. Summary of the overall study and its limitations: Clinical and demographic metadata were provided uncurated, with the amount varying by source and participant.

At the junction V is shortened by 4 bases and J by 3 bases, with 17 bases in between. Taken from cysteine to phenylalanine, the CDR3 has 15 residues. Only CDR3 DNA is held: 45 bases, read in frame from base 1. The germline V gene supplies CDR1 SGHRS and CDR2 YFSETQ. As for this clone: Its specific antigen is unknown. The sample holds no much larger clone one base away, and base qualities are not on file.

TCRbeta CDR3 regions were amplified from genomic DNA using the immunoSEQ Assay, a bias-controlled multiplex PCR. Regarding the original processing steps: The number of nucleated cells in each sample was estimated from the amplification of reference gene primers within the assay. To quantify the absolute abundance of each unique TCRbeta CDR3 rearrangement, sequence reads were collapsed and filtered. Productive Simpson clonality was computed per sample as the square root of Simpson's diversity index over productive rearrangements. TCRdb took this table from immuneACCESS and kept in-frame rearrangements with V and J called. Such tables lack part of the clones; where checked against another copy, unresolved V genes explain under half of the gap, and the rest is unexplained. V, J and clone size derive from that table, while D and trimming were established from the DNA sequence. The sample table records fewer than 450,000 clones; more than 70% of these occur just once. Together, the top ten hold 7% to 8% of the sample.

In Seattle, one collaborating source enrolled patients while the infection was active and tracked those patients longitudinally over the course of disease. Whole blood was collected in K2EDTA tubes by collaborating institutions according to the institutions' own protocols. For TCRbeta analysis, collaborator samples were shipped as frozen whole blood, as isolated PBMCs, or as DNA extracted from either sample type. The sequenced sample was peripheral blood. This receptor chain uses TRBV5-1 and TRBJ2-7; TRBD2 is a weak D gene call, 6 bases matching. The receptor's source is a woman aged 70-85 years with COVID-19, enrolled during active disease. The DNA is TGCGCCAGCAGCCCGGTCGGGACTCTAGACTACGAGCAGTACTTC. This translates into CASSPVGTLDYEQYF.